The TCR beta chain described here comes from a study of blood T cell repertoires in COVID-19. Study summary: The United States, Italy and Spain provided the acute and convalescent COVID-19 samples. The analysed material was cDNA or gDNA that came from T cells, B-cell-depleted T cells, or PBMCs.

The CDR3 has 13 residues. With V trimmed by 6 bases and J by 8 bases, 4 bases remained unmatched. The germline V gene encodes CDR1 SNHLY and CDR2 FYNNEI. Produced via immunoSEQ multiplex PCR; TCRdb's table is partial and in-frame only. The sample holds around 260,000 clones, approximately 86% seen once. The Seattle patients joined while their infection was active and were tracked longitudinally afterward. V gene TRBV2 combines with J gene TRBJ2-2, with 9 bases identical to TRBD1. This clonotype was sampled from a human donor with COVID-19, enrolled during active disease. The donor label of this sample is uncertain. Sequences were obtained from peripheral blood. In DNA form, the CDR3 reads TGTGCCAGCAGGGCGGACAGGGGAGGGGAGCTGTTTTTT. As protein: CASRADRGGELFF.